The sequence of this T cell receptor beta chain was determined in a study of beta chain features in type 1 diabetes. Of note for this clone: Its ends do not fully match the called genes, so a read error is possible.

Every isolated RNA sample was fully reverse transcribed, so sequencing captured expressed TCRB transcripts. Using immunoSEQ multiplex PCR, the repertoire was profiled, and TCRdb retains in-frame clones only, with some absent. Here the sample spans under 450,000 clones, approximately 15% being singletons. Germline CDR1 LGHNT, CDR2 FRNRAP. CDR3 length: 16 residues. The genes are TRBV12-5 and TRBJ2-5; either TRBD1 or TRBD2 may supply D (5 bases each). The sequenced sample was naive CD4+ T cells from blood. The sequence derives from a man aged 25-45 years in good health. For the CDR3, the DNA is TGTGCTAGTGGTGTGGTACTCCGAGAGGGGTCAGGGACCCAGTACTTC. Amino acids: CASGVVLREGSGTQYF.